These T cell receptor beta chains were read from a single sample in a study of blood T cell repertoires in COVID-19. The data were produced by immunoSEQ multiplex PCR, yet TCRdb's version contains in-frame clones alone and is incomplete. The profile shows 200,000 to 250,000 clones, about 90% of them singletons. Material for sequencing was peripheral blood. The receptors were sampled from a man in his fifties or sixties with COVID-19, enrolled during active disease. Both conserved end residues are part of each CDR3. Each record gives: D gene, J gene, V gene, clone size, CDR3 DNA, CDR3 protein. D genes are given only for firm matches. Size values are once, few and many counts, or a class for expanded clones, and some rows have none.

-	TRBJ1-2	TRBV28	-	TGTGCCAGCAGTTTATTAGGGAAGGGGCGACGTGGCTACACCTTC	CASSLLGKGRRGYTF
TRBD2	TRBJ2-7	TRBV19	-	TGTGCCAGTTCGACCCAGCGGGGTACCTACGAGCAGTACTTC	CASSTQRGTYEQYF
-	TRBJ1-2	TRBV5-6	-	TGTGCCAGCAGCTCAGACCTAAGGGGAGGGTATTATGGCTACACCTTC	CASSSDLRGGYYGYTF
-	TRBJ1-4	TRBV15	-	TGTGCCACCAGCGGGGGGGGAGCAACTAATGAAAAACTGTTTTTT	CATSGGGATNEKLFF
TRBD1	TRBJ1-1	TRBV4-1	-	TGCGCCAGCAGCCAAGGGACAGGGATCAACACTGAAGCTTTCTTT	CASSQGTGINTEAFF
-	TRBJ1-2	TRBV7-8	-	TGTGCCAGCAGCTTGACAGCCAACTATGGCTACACCTTC	CASSLTANYGYTF
-	TRBJ2-2	TRBV28	-	TGTGCCATCAACGCCGGCACCGGGGAGCTGTTTTTT	CAINAGTGELFF
TRBD1	TRBJ1-2	TRBV19	-	TGTGCCAGTAGTCCCTTGACAGGGGGACCTATTGGCTACACCTTC	CASSPLTGGPIGYTF
-	TRBJ1-6	TRBV6-1	-	TGTGCCAGCAGTGAATATCGGGAAATCTCCTATAATTCACCCCTCCACTTT	CASSEYREISYNSPLHF
-	TRBJ2-7	TRBV29-1	-	TGCAGCGTAGCCGACACCGACGAGCAGTACTTC	CSVADTDEQYF
-	TRBJ2-3	TRBV14	-	TGTGCCAGCAGCCCAGGCGGCGGGCATACGCAGTATTTT	CASSPGGGHTQYF
-	TRBJ2-2	TRBV19	-	TGTGCCAGTAGTACCCCAGCGGCGAACACCGGGGAGCTGTTTTTT	CASSTPAANTGELFF
TRBD1	TRBJ2-7	TRBV28	once	TGTGCCAGCAGTTTAGGACAGGTTCCCTACGAGCAGTACTTC	CASSLGQVPYEQYF
-	TRBJ1-1	TRBV6-5	-	TGTGCCAGCAGTTACGAGGGATCAATGAACACTGAAGCTTTCTTT	CASSYEGSMNTEAFF
-	TRBJ2-2	TRBV7-9	-	TGTGCCAGCAGCTACCCTAGCGACCTCATGGGCGGGGAGCTGTTTTTT	CASSYPSDLMGGELFF
TRBD1	TRBJ2-1	TRBV3-1/TRBV3-2	-	TGTGCCAGCAGCCAAAGGGGGCCAGGACAGGCCTACTACGACAATGAGCAGTTCTTC	CASSQRGPGQAYYDNEQFF
TRBD1	TRBJ1-6	TRBV28	-	TGTGCCAGCATCACTCCAATCGGACAGGGTCCCGGTGTAAGGACACCCCTCCACTTT	CASITPIGQGPGVRTPLHF
-	TRBJ2-3	TRBV9	-	TGTGCCAGCAGCGTAGGTTCATTAGGGGCGGCAGATACGCAGTATTTT	CASSVGSLGAADTQYF
TRBD2	TRBJ2-3	TRBV7-2	once	TGTGCCAGCAGAGCCGGGACTAGCGGGGGAGCGGATACGCAGTATTTT	CASRAGTSGGADTQYF
-	TRBJ1-1	TRBV18	-	TGTGCCAGCTCACCACTCCCCGGGGGAGGCCTTATGAACACTGAAGCTTTCTTT	CASSPLPGGGLMNTEAFF
-	TRBJ1-1	TRBV19	few	TGTGCCAGTCTGGGCTCCTCGAGATGGACTGAAGCTTTCTTT	CASLGSSRWTEAFF
TRBD1	TRBJ1-2	TRBV5-6	-	TGTGCCAGCAGCTTAGGGACAGAATATGGCTACACCTTC	CASSLGTEYGYTF
TRBD1	TRBJ2-7	TRBV6-2/TRBV6-3	-	TGTGCCAGCAGTTACCGGGTGAGGACAGGGTCCTCTCTTCCCTACGAGCAGTACTTC	CASSYRVRTGSSLPYEQYF
TRBD2	TRBJ2-1	TRBV19	-	TGTGCCAGTAGTATAGAGGGGACTAGCGGGAGGTTCGAGCAGTTCTTC	CASSIEGTSGRFEQFF
TRBD1	TRBJ1-2	TRBV28	-	TGTGCCAGCAGTTTTTACGAGGGGGCAGGCTATGGCTACACCTTC	CASSFYEGAGYGYTF
TRBD1	TRBJ1-2	TRBV6-4	once	TGTGCCAGCAGGCCCTCGGGGACAGGGGTAGCTAACTATGGCTACACCTTC	CASRPSGTGVANYGYTF
-	TRBJ1-6	TRBV9	-	TGTGCCAGCGGAGACAGGAGCTCCTATAATTCACCCCTCCACTTT	CASGDRSSYNSPLHF
TRBD1	TRBJ2-1	TRBV7-9	-	TGTGCCAGCAGCTTAGTCCAGGGGGCTTACAATGAGCAGTTCTTC	CASSLVQGAYNEQFF
TRBD2	TRBJ2-7	TRBV18	-	TGTGCCAGCTCACCCCAACAAGGAAGCGGGAGTCGGTACGAGCAGTACTTC	CASSPQQGSGSRYEQYF
-	TRBJ1-2	TRBV7-8	-	TGTGCCAGCAGCCCCTGGGAGGGCAGCCCTTCCAACTATGGCTACACCTTC	CASSPWEGSPSNYGYTF
TRBD2	TRBJ2-1	TRBV6-6	-	TGTGCCAGCAGTTACGGACTAGCAGACAATGAGCAGTTCTTC	CASSYGLADNEQFF
TRBD2	TRBJ2-5	TRBV11-2	-	TGTGCCAGCAGCCCCCGGGACGAGGTGCTAGCGGGAGGGCCGCAGACCCAGTACTTC	CASSPRDEVLAGGPQTQYF
-	TRBJ1-6	TRBV10-1	-	TGCGCCAGCAGTGAGCTTTTGAATTCACCCCTCCACTTT	CASSELLNSPLHF
-	TRBJ2-4	TRBV27	-	TGTGCCAGCAGTTTAAGAGAGGGAAACATTCAGTACTTC	CASSLREGNIQYF
TRBD1	TRBJ2-1	TRBV5-1	-	TGCGCCAGCAGCTATGGACAGGGGATCTACAATGAGCAGTTCTTC	CASSYGQGIYNEQFF
-	TRBJ2-7	TRBV18	-	TGTGCCAGCTCAACCGGGAGCGTTGAGCAGTACTTC	CASSTGSVEQYF
-	TRBJ1-5	TRBV7-8	-	TGTGCCAGCAGCTTAACCGTGGAGCAGCCCCAGCATTTT	CASSLTVEQPQHF
TRBD2	TRBJ2-3	TRBV6-2/TRBV6-3	few	TGTGCCAGCAGTTACTCTAGCGGGAGGACAGATACGCAGTATTTT	CASSYSSGRTDTQYF
-	TRBJ1-6	TRBV5-8	-	TGTGCCAGCAGCTTGGGAGGTGGTTGGAGTTCACCCCTCCACTTT	CASSLGGGWSSPLHF
TRBD2	TRBJ2-3	TRBV19	-	TGTGCCAGTAGCTACCAACCTTCAGCGGGAGGGCCGACAGATACGCAGTATTTT	CASSYQPSAGGPTDTQYF
TRBD1	TRBJ2-7	TRBV7-9	once	TGTGCCAGCAGACCCACTACAGGGGTCTACGAGCAGTACTTC	CASRPTTGVYEQYF
-	TRBJ2-3	TRBV5-1	-	TGCGCCAGCACCGAGAAGGAGGGGGATACGCAGTATTTT	CASTEKEGDTQYF
-	TRBJ2-7	TRBV5-6	-	TGTGCCAGCAGCTTGGTTTGGCTAGAGTTTTCCGAGCAGTACTTC	CASSLVWLEFSEQYF
TRBD2	TRBJ2-7	TRBV5-1	-	TGCGCCAGCAGCTTAGGAGCGGGAGGGCCCAGCGAGCAGTACTTC	CASSLGAGGPSEQYF
-	TRBJ2-2	TRBV5-1	-	TGCGCCAGCAAGGGAGTTGGGGACGGGGAGCTGTTTTTT	CASKGVGDGELFF
-	TRBJ1-1	TRBV12-3/TRBV12-4	-	TGTGCCAGCAGTTTACGGGGAAGGACTGAAGCTTTCTTT	CASSLRGRTEAFF
TRBD1	TRBJ2-3	TRBV5-1	-	TGCGCCAGCAGCTATCCGACAGGGATTGTGACAGATACGCAGTATTTT	CASSYPTGIVTDTQYF
-	TRBJ1-3	TRBV18	-	TGTGCCAGCTCACCGGAGGGAGCTAGTGGAAACACCATATATTTT	CASSPEGASGNTIYF
-	TRBJ1-1	TRBV30	-	TGTGCCTGGAGTGAAGGGGGTCGGACTGAAGCTTTCTTT	CAWSEGGRTEAFF
-	TRBJ1-1	TRBV19	-	TGTGCCAGAGGGAGTTGCTCGGGCACTGAAGCTTTCTTT	CARGSCSGTEAFF
TRBD1	TRBJ1-6	TRBV5-1	-	TGCGCCAGCAGCCCCACGGGACAGCTAAATTCACCCCTCCACTTT	CASSPTGQLNSPLHF
TRBD1	TRBJ2-1	TRBV12-5	-	TGTGCTAGTGGTTTGTGGACAGGGGTATACAATGAGCAGTTCTTC	CASGLWTGVYNEQFF
-	TRBJ2-3	TRBV9	-	TGTGCCAGCGGCCCCGTAGGGGGGGGGAACACAGATACGCAGTATTTT	CASGPVGGGNTDTQYF
-	TRBJ2-7	TRBV3-1/TRBV3-2	-	TGTGCCAGCAGCCGCGTCTACGAGCAGTACTTC	CASSRVYEQYF
-	TRBJ2-2	TRBV5-1	once	TGCGCCAGCAGCCGATCTACAGGGTACACCGGGGAGCTGTTTTTT	CASSRSTGYTGELFF
-	TRBJ2-1	TRBV6-5	once	TGTGCCAGCAGTTACGACAGACAGCCCCTCAATGAGCAGTTCTTC	CASSYDRQPLNEQFF
TRBD1	TRBJ2-7	TRBV5-6	-	TGTGCCAGCAGTCCCGGGACAGGGGGCTTCGAGCAGTACTTC	CASSPGTGGFEQYF
-	TRBJ2-7	TRBV5-6	-	TGTGCCAGCACACCTCCGTTGGGGGCGAGCTCCTACGAGCAGTACTTC	CASTPPLGASSYEQYF
-	TRBJ2-3	TRBV18	-	TGTGCCAGCTCACCATCTTCCGGGCCCCTTACGGGATCGCAGTATTTT	CASSPSSGPLTGSQYF
TRBD2	TRBJ2-1	TRBV3-1/TRBV3-2	-	TGTGCCAGCAGCCAAGATACGGCTAGCGGATACAATGAGCAGTTCTTC	CASSQDTASGYNEQFF